The rows below give T cell receptor beta chains drawn from one sample of a study of T cells in Graves' hyperthyroidism and ophthalmopathy. TCRdb passed the multiplex PCR reads through MiXCR, listing each CDR3 protein once. The table shows about 600,000 distinct CDR3 sequences, with around 16% occurring only once. The sequenced sample was blood. Receptors originate from a woman between 40 and 50 years old with Graves' ophthalmopathy. Each CDR3 is given with its conserved first and last residue. Each record gives: V gene, J gene, CDR3 protein.

TRBV20-1	TRBJ2-3	CSARDNPADTQYF
TRBV5-1	TRBJ2-5	CAGSLGQGGETQYF
TRBV28	TRBJ2-6	CASSFRGAGANVLTF
TRBV12-3/TRBV12-4	TRBJ2-1	CASSSVQGLKYNEQFF
TRBV20-1	TRBJ1-1	CSARDGQGMNTEAFF
TRBV4-1	TRBJ2-4	CASSQDFGLAVAKNIQYF
TRBV2	TRBJ2-1	CASSVNFNEQFF
TRBV9	TRBJ2-1	CASSVGGSLYNEQFF
TRBV28	TRBJ1-2	CASSLGPRTGEDGYTF
TRBV3-1	TRBJ1-2	CASSQDWQGRGYTF
TRBV29-1	TRBJ1-4	CSVERPPNEKLFF
TRBV5-1	TRBJ1-2	CASSLDGNDGYTF
TRBV27	TRBJ2-1	CASRLEGRQAAPWASYNEQFF
TRBV6-6	TRBJ2-2	CASSYSYGEGSGTGELFF
TRBV5-1	TRBJ2-5	CASSFPTATGQDQETQYF
TRBV5-1	TRBJ2-1	CASSYRTGPNEQFF
TRBV20-1	TRBJ2-3	CSARSWERSDTQYF
TRBV5-1	TRBJ2-4	CASSLGSTGLAKNIQYF
TRBV2	TRBJ2-3	CASSARVVFDTQYF
TRBV6-4	TRBJ2-3	CARPGASTDTQYF
TRBV19	TRBJ2-1	CASSIVLPPGYNEQFF
TRBV2	TRBJ2-7	CASSASGYEQYF
TRBV28	TRBJ2-4	CASSFTDSSVKNIQYF
TRBV6-1	TRBJ2-4	CASSSGTGMNIQYF
TRBV20-1	TRBJ2-5	CSAFPAGVIEKETQYF
TRBV5-6	TRBJ2-2	CASSLFQGIPGELFF
TRBV28	TRBJ2-3	CASRPRQGVADTQYF
TRBV28	TRBJ2-1	CASSRSLGMGDGNEQFF
TRBV11-2	TRBJ2-7	CASSRTGLAKNEQYF
TRBV5-1	TRBJ1-2	CARREEGYTF
TRBV7-9	TRBJ1-3	CASSPTWSSGNTIYF
TRBV12-3/TRBV12-4	TRBJ1-2	CASGHGADYGYTF